This TCR beta chain was sequenced during a study of T cell responses to AZD1222 COVID-19 vaccine. Germline loops: CDR1 SGHRS, CDR2 YFSETQ. V shed 4 bases, J shed 8 bases, and the junction held 8 bases outside the gene matches. CDR3 length: 14 amino acids. Some clones are missing from TCRdb's copy, which holds only in-frame ones; the method was immunoSEQ multiplex PCR. The top ten hold 3% of the sample, which has around 130,000 clones, about 86% seen once. Investigators merged groups given second doses at roughly 4 or roughly 12 weeks. Regarding the study as a whole: Regions 160-218 and 743-854 held dominance among vaccine-associated CD4 TCRs, which spanned spike. Only a handful of AZD1222 recipients were seropositive at baseline. Variant regions that are unmutated are reportedly the target of nearly half of spike-specific TCRs.

As concerns this clone: Its antigen is not identified.

The TCR was taken from an adult who received the AZD1222 COVID-19 vaccine. The sequencing used peripheral blood, collected 28 days after the second AZD1222 dose. The chain recombines TRBV5-1 with TRBJ2-3; TRBD2 agrees at 9 bases. This CDR3 reads CASSTIAGVGTQYF. In nucleotides, the CDR3 is TGCGCCAGCAGCACCATAGCGGGGGTTGGTACGCAGTATTTT. The full variable domain, rest sourced from reference TRBV5-1 and TRBJ2-3, is KAGVTQTPRYLIKTRGQQVTLSCSPISGHRSVSWYQQTPGQGLQFLFEYFSETQRNKGNFPGRFSGRQFSNSRSEMNVSTLELGDSALYLCASSTIAGVGTQYFGPGTRLTVL.